This TCR beta chain was documented in a study of cytomegalovirus exposure and HLA in healthy donors. Of note for this clone: The target antigen is unknown.

Primers included in the PCR were 60 Vbeta and 13 Jbeta primers. Produced via immunoSEQ multiplex PCR; TCRdb's table is partial and in-frame only. The sample records under 200,000 clones, 70% to 80% being singletons. Study results and limitations: The availability of immune exposure information extended only to CMV serostatus.

Sequences were obtained from PBMCs. This sequence was found in a woman younger than 45 in good health and CMV-seropositive.

The CDR3 spells CASSVGDRGAGANVLTF. The CDR3 DNA reads TGTGCCAGCAGCGTAGGCGACAGGGGTGCTGGGGCCAACGTCCTGACTTTC. The rearrangement links TRBV9 to TRBJ2-6; TRBD1 matches 8 bases. The CDR3 loop spans 17 amino acids. The trim removed 0 bases at V and 2 bases at J, leaving 4 bases unmatched. Germline V gene lookup returns CDR1 SGDLS and CDR2 YYNGEE.